The 10 T cell receptor beta chains given below trace back to one sample, sequenced in a study of shared clonotypes between healthy human individuals. CD8 cells regarded as naive lacked CD45RO, were positively chosen for CCR7, and omitted terminally differentiated effector memory CD45RA+ cells. Sequenced by immunoSEQ multiplex PCR; TCRdb stores in-frame clones only, minus some. The sample has millions of clones; roughly 91% are singletons. Sequencing was performed on naive CD8+ T cells from PBMCs. Every receptor here comes from a man between 18 and 35 years old in good health. Some clones in this sample may be carry-over from other donors' samples.

This chain links TRBV18 with TRBJ1-4; TRBD1 is a possible D gene (6 bases). With 2 bases removed from V and 6 bases from J, the gap between germline ends came to 7 bases. CDR3 length: 13 amino acids. From germline, CDR1 is KGHSH and CDR2 LQKENI. The CDR3 nucleotides are TGTGCCAGCTCACCATCAGGGGATGAAAAACTGTTTTTT. It specifies CASSPSGDEKLFF.

The gene calls are TRBV4-3 and TRBJ2-7; TRBD2 aligns across 7 bases. The CDR3 is 16 amino acids. Germline V gene lookup returns CDR1 LGHNA and CDR2 YSLEER. V lost 3 bases to trimming and J lost 5 bases; unmatched junction nucleotides: 13. CDR3 region: CASSHGGEGLGDEQYF. Here the CDR3 DNA reads TGCGCCAGCAGCCATGGTGGGGAGGGGCTTGGGGACGAGCAGTACTTC.

The V and J genes are TRBV4-1 and TRBJ2-7; D remains ambiguous. The V gene lost 2 bases and the J gene lost 7 bases, with 9 bases spanning the gap. This CDR3 is built from 12 residues. CDR1 and CDR2 from the germline V gene are MGHRA and YSYEKL. This CDR3 is CASSQRPEEQYF. DNA of the CDR3: TGCGCCAGCAGCCAACGGCCGGAGGAGCAGTACTTC.

This chain uses TRBV19 with TRBJ1-5, with TRBD1 as a possible D gene (5 bases). Per the germline V gene, CDR1 is LNHDA and CDR2 is SQIVND (reference sequence). The CDR3 length is 15 residues. Trimming stripped 1 base from V and 4 bases from J, with 11 bases between. The CDR3 sequence is CASSIVDSGNQPQHF. Here the CDR3 DNA reads TGTGCCAGTAGTATAGTCGACAGCGGGAATCAGCCCCAGCATTTT. The full variable domain, with the rest looked up from reference TRBV19 and TRBJ1-5, is DGGITQSPKYLFRKEGQNVTLSCEQNLNHDAMYWYRQDPGQGLRLIYYSQIVNDFQKGDIAEGYSVSREKKESFPLTVTSAQKNPTAFYLCASSIVDSGNQPQHFGDGTRLSIL.

This chain connects TRBV6-5 to TRBJ1-4; D call uncertain. This CDR3 has 15 residues. Trimming took off 6 bases at V and 3 bases at J, with 14 bases between the two ends. Germline-derived CDR1 and CDR2 are MNHEY and SVGAGI. CDR3 in amino acids: CASSPFGRANEKLFF. The CDR3 DNA reads as TGTGCCAGCAGCCCCTTCGGGAGGGCTAATGAAAAACTGTTTTTT.

This clone was found once. This chain links TRBV15 with TRBJ1-1; perhaps TRBD1 as D (6 bases). V was shortened by 8 bases and J by 0 bases, with 13 bases between the two germline ends. This CDR3 region has 14 residues. Looked up from germline, CDR1 is LNHNV and CDR2 is YYDKDF (reference sequence). The CDR3 nucleotides read TGTGCCACCGGGGGGGGCCTTATGAACACTGAAGCTTTCTTT. It codes for CATGGGLMNTEAFF.

The chain uses TRBV11-2 and TRBJ2-7, with 8 nucleotides matching TRBD1. The germline CDR1 and CDR2 sequences are SGHAT and FQNNGV. J gave up 6 bases and V 8 bases, and 3 bases lay outside the gene matches. This CDR3 region has 11 residues. As DNA, the CDR3 is TGTGCCAGCCAACAGGGGGGCGAGCAGTACTTC. It codes for CASQQGGEQYF. The full variable domain, rest sourced from reference TRBV11-2 and TRBJ2-7, is EAGVAQSPRYKIIEKRQSVAFWCNPISGHATLYWYQQILGQGPKLLIQFQNNGVVDDSQLPKDRFSAERLKGVDSTLKIQPAKLEDSAVYLCASQQGGEQYFGPGTRLTVT.

This clone has only one observation. The chain joins TRBV28 to TRBJ2-7, with a possible D match to TRBD1 (6 bases). CDR3 size: 14 residues. Per germline, CDR1 MDHEN and CDR2 SYDVKM. Trimming left V 6 bases short and J 3 bases short, with 15 bases between. The CDR3 DNA is TGTGCCAGCAGCCTTACAGGGACCTTCTACGAGCAGTACTTC. Translating it yields CASSLTGTFYEQYF. Full variable domain (outside the CDR3, taken from reference TRBV28 and TRBJ2-7): DVKVTQSSRYLVKRTGEKVFLECVQDMDHENMFWYRQDPGLGLRLIYFSYDVKMKEKGDIPEGYSVSREKKERFSLILESASTNQTSMYLCASSLTGTFYEQYFGPGTRLTVT.

About this clone itself: The junction does not match germline at one end; this may be a read error. The genes are TRBV28 and TRBJ2-7, with TRBD2 matching over 12 bases. There are 11 residues in the CDR3. The germline V gene encodes CDR1 MDHEN and CDR2 SYDVKM. The CDR3 DNA is TGTGCTCACGGGTCTAGCGGGAGGGTCCTCTTC. Its protein is CAHGSSGRVLF.

The chain has TRBV6-6 and TRBJ1-5; 12 bases map to TRBD1. The CDR3 has 15 residues. The junction had 5 bases not matched to a gene; V was cut back by 6 bases and J by 5 bases. Germline lookup yields CDR1 MNHNY and CDR2 SVGAGI (reference sequence). Here the CDR3 DNA reads TGTGCCAGCAGCCGGGACAGGGGGCGAGATCAGCCCCAGCATTTT. Translation: CASSRDRGRDQPQHF.